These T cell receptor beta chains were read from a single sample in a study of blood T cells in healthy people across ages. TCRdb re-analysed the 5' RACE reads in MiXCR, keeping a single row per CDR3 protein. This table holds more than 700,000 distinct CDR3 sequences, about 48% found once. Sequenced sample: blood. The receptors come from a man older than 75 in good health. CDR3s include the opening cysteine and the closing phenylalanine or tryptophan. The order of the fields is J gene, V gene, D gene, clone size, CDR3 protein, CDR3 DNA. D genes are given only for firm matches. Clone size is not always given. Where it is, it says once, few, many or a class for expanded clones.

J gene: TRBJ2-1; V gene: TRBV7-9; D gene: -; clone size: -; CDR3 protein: CASSLDPVHGDEQFF; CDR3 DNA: TGTGCCAGCAGCTTAGACCCCGTTCATGGGGATGAGCAGTTCTTC
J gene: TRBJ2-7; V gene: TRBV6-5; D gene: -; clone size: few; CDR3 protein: CASSYGLGGYEQYF; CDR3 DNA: TGTGCCAGCAGTTACGGGTTAGGGGGCTACGAGCAGTACTTC
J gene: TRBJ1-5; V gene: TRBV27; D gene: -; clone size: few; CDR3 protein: CASSPGLRLGNQPQHF; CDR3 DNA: TGTGCCAGCAGCCCAGGGTTGAGGCTAGGCAATCAGCCCCAGCATTTT
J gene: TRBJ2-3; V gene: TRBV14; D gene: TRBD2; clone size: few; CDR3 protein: CASSQDRTSRSDTQYF; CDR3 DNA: TGTGCCAGCAGCCAAGATCGGACTAGCAGGTCAGATACGCAGTATTTT
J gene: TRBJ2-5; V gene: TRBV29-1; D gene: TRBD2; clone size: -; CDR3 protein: CSGKSGSAGETQYF; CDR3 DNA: TGCAGCGGAAAAAGCGGGAGCGCCGGAGAGACCCAGTACTTC
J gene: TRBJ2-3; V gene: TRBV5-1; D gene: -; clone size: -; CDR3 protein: CASSLPGASTDTQYF; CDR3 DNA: TGCGCCAGCAGCTTGCCTGGGGCCAGCACAGATACGCAGTATTTT
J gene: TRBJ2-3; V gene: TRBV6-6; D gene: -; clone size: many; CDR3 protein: CATSNQAGHAYF; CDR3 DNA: TGTGCCACCTCAAATCAAGCGGGTCACGCGTATTTT
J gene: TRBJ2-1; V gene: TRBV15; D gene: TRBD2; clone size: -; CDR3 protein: CATSRERAGVLNEQFF; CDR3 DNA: TGTGCCACCAGCAGAGAACGAGCGGGAGTGCTCAATGAGCAGTTCTTC
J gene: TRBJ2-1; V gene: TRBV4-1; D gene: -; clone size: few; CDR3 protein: CASSQGGDRPYNEQFF; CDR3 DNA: TGCGCCAGCAGCCAAGGAGGTGACAGGCCCTACAATGAGCAGTTCTTC
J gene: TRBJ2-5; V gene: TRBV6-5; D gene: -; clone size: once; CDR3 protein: CASSYSPTGTQYF; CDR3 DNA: TGTGCCAGCAGTTACAGTCCTACAGGGACCCAGTACTTC
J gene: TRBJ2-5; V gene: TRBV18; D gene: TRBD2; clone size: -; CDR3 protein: CASSSQREYQETQYF; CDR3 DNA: TGTGCCAGCTCATCTCAGCGGGAGTACCAAGAGACCCAGTACTTC
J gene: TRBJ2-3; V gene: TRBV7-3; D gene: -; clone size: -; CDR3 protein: CASSEGSLGTDTQYF; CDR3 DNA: TGTGCCAGCAGCGAAGGCTCCTTGGGCACAGATACGCAGTATTTT
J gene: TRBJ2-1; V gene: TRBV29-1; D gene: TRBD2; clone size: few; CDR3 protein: CSVEDPLGGRVNEQFF; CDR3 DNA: TGCAGCGTTGAAGACCCTCTCGGCGGGAGAGTCAATGAGCAGTTCTTC
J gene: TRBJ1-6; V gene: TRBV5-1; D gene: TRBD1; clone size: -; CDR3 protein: CASSSSGTENSPLHF; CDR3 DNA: TGCGCCAGCAGCTCCTCCGGGACAGAGAATTCACCCCTCCACTTT
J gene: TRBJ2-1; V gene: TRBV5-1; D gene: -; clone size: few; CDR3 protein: CASQYSGGDINEQFF; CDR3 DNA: TGCGCCAGTCAATACTCTGGGGGGGACATCAATGAGCAGTTCTTC
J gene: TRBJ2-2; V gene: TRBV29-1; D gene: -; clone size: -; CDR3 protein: CSVSHTGELFF; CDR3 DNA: TGCAGCGTTTCCCACACCGGGGAGCTGTTTTTT
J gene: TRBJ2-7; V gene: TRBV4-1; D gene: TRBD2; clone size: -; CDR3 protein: CASSHGTSGDSSYEQYF; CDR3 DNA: TGCGCCAGCAGCCACGGGACTAGCGGGGACAGCTCCTACGAGCAGTACTTC
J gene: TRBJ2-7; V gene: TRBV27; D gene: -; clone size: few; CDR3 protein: CASSFSVTYEQYF; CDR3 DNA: TGTGCCAGCAGTTTTTCGGTTACATACGAGCAGTACTTC
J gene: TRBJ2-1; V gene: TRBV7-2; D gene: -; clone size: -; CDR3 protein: CASSPIGTTIEQFF; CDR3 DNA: TGTGCCAGCAGCCCAATAGGGACGACGATTGAGCAGTTCTTC
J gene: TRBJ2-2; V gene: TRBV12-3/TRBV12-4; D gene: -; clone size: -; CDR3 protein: CASSSRYTGELFF; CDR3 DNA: TGTGCCAGCAGTTCCCGATACACCGGGGAGCTGTTTTTT
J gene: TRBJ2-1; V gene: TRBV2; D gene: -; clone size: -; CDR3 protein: CASKEGVGSYNEQFF; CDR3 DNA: TGTGCCAGCAAGGAGGGGGTGGGCTCCTACAATGAGCAGTTCTTC
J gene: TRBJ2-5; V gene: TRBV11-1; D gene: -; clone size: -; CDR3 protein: CASSFWSGVLQETQYF; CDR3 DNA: TGTGCCAGCAGCTTTTGGTCGGGGGTCCTCCAAGAGACCCAGTACTTC
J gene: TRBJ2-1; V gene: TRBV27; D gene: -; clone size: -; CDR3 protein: CASSHTTIPHDEQFF; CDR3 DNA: TGTGCCAGCAGTCACACAACTATCCCTCACGATGAGCAGTTCTTC
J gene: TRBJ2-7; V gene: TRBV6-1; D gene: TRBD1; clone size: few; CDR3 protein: CASGARDRGPYEQYF; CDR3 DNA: TGTGCCAGCGGAGCCCGGGACAGGGGCCCCTACGAGCAGTACTTC
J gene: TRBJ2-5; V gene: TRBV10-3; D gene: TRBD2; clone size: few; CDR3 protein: CAISAGGETQYF; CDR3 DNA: TGTGCCATCTCGGCGGGAGGAGAGACCCAGTACTTC
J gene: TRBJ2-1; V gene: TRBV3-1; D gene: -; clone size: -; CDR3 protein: CASSQLRAYSSYNEQFF; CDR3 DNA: TGTGCCAGCAGCCAACTGCGGGCCTACAGCTCCTACAATGAGCAGTTCTTC
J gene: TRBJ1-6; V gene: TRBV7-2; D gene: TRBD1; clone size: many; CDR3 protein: CASSTRGQPNSPLHF; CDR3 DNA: TGTGCCAGCAGCACGAGGGGACAGCCGAATTCACCCCTCCACTTT
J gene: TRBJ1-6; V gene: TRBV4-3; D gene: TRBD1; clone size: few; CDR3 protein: CASSPGTESSPLHF; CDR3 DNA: TGCGCCAGCAGTCCCGGGACAGAGTCTTCACCCCTCCACTTT
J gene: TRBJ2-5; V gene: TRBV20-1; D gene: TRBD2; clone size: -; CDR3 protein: CSARAGGVETQYF; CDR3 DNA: TGCAGTGCTAGAGCGGGAGGAGTCGAGACCCAGTACTTC
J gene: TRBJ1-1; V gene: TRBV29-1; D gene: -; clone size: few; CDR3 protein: CSVGQANTEAFF; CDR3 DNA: TGCAGCGTTGGACAGGCCAACACTGAAGCTTTCTTT
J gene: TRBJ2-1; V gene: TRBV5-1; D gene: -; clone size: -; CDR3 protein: CASRPLPLATSYNEQFF; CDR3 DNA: TGCGCCAGCAGACCGTTACCCCTAGCGACCTCCTACAATGAGCAGTTCTTC
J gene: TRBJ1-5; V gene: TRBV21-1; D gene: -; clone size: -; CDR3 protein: CASSKKPVGQGIDQPQHF; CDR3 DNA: -
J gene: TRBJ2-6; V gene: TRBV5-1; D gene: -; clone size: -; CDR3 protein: CASSLVGSSAGANVLTF; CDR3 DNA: TGCGCCAGCAGCTTGGTTGGCAGCTCAGCTGGGGCCAACGTCCTGACTTTC
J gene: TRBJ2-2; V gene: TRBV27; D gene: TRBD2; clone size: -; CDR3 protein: CASSLRVAGNTGELFF; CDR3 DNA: TGTGCCAGCAGTTTAAGGGTAGCGGGAAACACCGGGGAGCTGTTTTTT
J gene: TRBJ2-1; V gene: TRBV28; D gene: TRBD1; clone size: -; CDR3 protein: CASSSPGTGYNEQFF; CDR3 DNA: TGTGCCAGCAGTTCCCCCGGGACAGGGTACAATGAGCAGTTCTTC
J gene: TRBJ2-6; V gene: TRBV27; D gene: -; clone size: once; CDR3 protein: CASSPPGRNSGANVLTF; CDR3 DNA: TGTGCCAGCAGTCCCCCGGGACGGAACTCTGGGGCCAACGTCCTGACTTTC
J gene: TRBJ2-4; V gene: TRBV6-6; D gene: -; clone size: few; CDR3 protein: CASSYGTDVAKNIQYF; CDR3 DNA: TGTGCCAGCAGTTATGGGACTGATGTAGCCAAAAACATTCAGTACTTC
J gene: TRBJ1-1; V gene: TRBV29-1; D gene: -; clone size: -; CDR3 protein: CSVNTGSGTEAFF; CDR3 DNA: TGCAGCGTTAACACAGGTTCCGGCACTGAAGCTTTCTTT
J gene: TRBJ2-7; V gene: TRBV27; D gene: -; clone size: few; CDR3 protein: CASSLRWESYEQYF; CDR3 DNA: TGTGCCAGCAGTTTGAGGTGGGAGTCGTACGAGCAGTACTTC
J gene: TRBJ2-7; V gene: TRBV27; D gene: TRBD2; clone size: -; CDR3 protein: CASSSPVALAGAHEQYF; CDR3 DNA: TGTGCCAGCAGTTCTCCCGTCGCGCTAGCGGGGGCCCACGAGCAGTACTTC